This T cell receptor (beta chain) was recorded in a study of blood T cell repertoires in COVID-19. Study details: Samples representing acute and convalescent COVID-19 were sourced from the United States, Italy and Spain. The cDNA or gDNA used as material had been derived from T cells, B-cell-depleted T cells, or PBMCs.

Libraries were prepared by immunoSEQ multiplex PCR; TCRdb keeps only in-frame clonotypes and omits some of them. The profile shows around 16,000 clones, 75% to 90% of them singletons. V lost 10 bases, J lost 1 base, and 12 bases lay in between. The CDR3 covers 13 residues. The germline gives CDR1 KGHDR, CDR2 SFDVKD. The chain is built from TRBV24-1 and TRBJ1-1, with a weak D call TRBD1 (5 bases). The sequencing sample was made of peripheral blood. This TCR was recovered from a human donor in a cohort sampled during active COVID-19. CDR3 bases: TGTGCCACACGGGGGACGGCGAACACTGAAGCTTTCTTT. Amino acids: CATRGTANTEAFF.